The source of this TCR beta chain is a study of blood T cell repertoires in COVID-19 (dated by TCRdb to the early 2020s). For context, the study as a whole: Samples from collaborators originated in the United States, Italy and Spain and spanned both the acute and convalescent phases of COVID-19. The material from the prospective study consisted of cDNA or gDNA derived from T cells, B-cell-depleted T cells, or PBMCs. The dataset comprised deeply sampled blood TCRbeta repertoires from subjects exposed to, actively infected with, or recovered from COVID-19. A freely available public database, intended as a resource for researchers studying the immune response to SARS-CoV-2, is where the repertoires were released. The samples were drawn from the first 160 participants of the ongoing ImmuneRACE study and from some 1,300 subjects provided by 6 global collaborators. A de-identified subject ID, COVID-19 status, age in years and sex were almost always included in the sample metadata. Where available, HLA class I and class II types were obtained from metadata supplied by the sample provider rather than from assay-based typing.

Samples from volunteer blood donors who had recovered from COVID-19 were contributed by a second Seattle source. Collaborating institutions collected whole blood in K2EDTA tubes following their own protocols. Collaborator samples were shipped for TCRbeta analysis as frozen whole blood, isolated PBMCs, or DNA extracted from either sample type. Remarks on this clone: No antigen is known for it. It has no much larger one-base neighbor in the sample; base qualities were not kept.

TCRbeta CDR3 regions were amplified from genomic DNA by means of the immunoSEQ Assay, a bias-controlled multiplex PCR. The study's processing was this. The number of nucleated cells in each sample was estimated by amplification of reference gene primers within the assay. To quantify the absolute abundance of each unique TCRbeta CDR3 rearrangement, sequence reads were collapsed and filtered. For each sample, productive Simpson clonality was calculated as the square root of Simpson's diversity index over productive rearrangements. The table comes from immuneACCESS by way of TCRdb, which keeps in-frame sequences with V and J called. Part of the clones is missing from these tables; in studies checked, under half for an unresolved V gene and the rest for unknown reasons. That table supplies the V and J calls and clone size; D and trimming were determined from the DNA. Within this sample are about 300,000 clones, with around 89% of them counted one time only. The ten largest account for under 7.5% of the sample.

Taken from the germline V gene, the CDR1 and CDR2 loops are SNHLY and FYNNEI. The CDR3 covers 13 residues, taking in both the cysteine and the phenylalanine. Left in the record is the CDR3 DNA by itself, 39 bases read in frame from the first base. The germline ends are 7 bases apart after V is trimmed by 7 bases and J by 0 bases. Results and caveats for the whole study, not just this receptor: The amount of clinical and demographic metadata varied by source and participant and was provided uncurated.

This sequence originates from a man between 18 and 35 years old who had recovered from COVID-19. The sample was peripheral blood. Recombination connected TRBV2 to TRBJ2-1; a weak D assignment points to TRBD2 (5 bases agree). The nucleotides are TGTGCCAGCACAGCGGTCTCCTACAATGAGCAGTTCTTC. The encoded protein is CASTAVSYNEQFF.